These 10 T cell receptor beta chains came from one sample sequenced in a study of T cell repertoires in aging, cancer and after chemotherapy. Rearranged V-D-J TRB sequences were amplified with a mixed TRB-A/B primer pool. TCRdb re-called the multiplex PCR reads through MiXCR, storing one row per CDR3 protein. Of roughly 7,800 distinct CDR3 sequences listed, around half were seen once; the top ten hold around 3.8%. Amplification of TCR beta used genomic DNA extracted from peripheral blood. Sequencing input: blood. The receptor source for this set is a human donor with a solid tumor.

This clonotype was seen only a few times. The chain recombines TRBV6-5 with TRBJ2-6, with no clear D. CDR1 and CDR2 (germline): MNHEY, SVGAGI. CDR3 size: 15 residues. V was clipped by 1 base and J by 4 bases, with 8 bases between them. The CDR3 coding sequence is TGTGCCAGCAGTTACTGGCCCTTGGGGGCCAACGTCCTGACTTTC. It translates to CASSYWPLGANVLTF.

There are a few counts of this clonotype. The chain employs TRBV20-1 and TRBJ2-7, with TRBD2 matching 7 bases. This CDR3 is built from 14 residues. CDR1 is DFQATT and CDR2 is SNEGSKA in the germline V gene (reference sequence). Trimming removed 2 bases from V and 2 bases from J; junction bases left unmatched: 6. The CDR3 reads CSARLLASPYEQYF. CDR3 coding DNA: TGCAGTGCTAGACTACTAGCGTCCCCCTACGAGCAGTACTTC.

This clonotype was seen a few times. J is TRBJ1-1 and V is TRBV7-9; D is uncertain. The CDR3 has 14 amino acids. Per the germline V gene, CDR1 is SEHNR and CDR2 is FQNEAQ (reference sequence). V gave up 6 bases and J gave up 5 bases, with 16 bases separating them. The chain's CDR3 is CASSSGRMTTEAFF. The DNA of the CDR3 is TGTGCCAGCAGTTCCGGACGGATGACGACTGAAGCTTTCTTT.

This clonotype was detected only once. The chain is built from TRBV30 and TRBJ2-1; D is ambiguous. This CDR3 has 11 amino acids. From germline, CDR1 is GTSNPN and CDR2 SVGIG (reference sequence). Trimming removed 3 bases from V and 7 bases from J, with 7 bases in between. CDR3 sequence reads: CAWRSGNEQFF. The CDR3 coding sequence is TGTGCCTGGAGAAGTGGGAATGAGCAGTTCTTC.

The chain employs TRBV12-3 or TRBV12-4 and TRBJ2-2; D not resolved. V lost 6 bases, J lost 2 bases, and 19 bases lay in between. This CDR3 contains 17 residues. This CDR3 reads CASRRRGRYSNTGELFF. The CDR3 coding sequence is TGTGCCAGCAGACGTCGCGGCCGTTACTCTAACACCGGGGAGCTGTTTTTT.

The V call is TRBV6-2 or TRBV6-3, the J call TRBJ2-7; 9 bases agree with TRBD2. CDR1 and CDR2 (germline): MNHEY, SVGEGT. The ends lost 2 bases at V and 2 bases at J; junction bases unmatched: 1. The CDR3 extends over 14 amino acids. CDR3 coding DNA: TGTGCCAGCAGTTACCTAGCGGGGACCTACGAGCAGTACTTC. Translating gives CASSYLAGTYEQYF.

This chain joins TRBV30 and TRBJ2-7, with D perhaps TRBD2 (6 bases). The CDR3 has 12 amino acids. V was trimmed by 5 bases and J by 1 base, leaving 9 bases between them. Germline V lookup: CDR1 GTSNPN, CDR2 SVGIG (reference sequence). CDR3 nucleotide sequence: TGTGCCTGGGACGGGGGTTCCTACGAGCAGTACTTC. This codes for CAWDGGSYEQYF.

The V call is TRBV27, the J call TRBJ1-1; D is possibly TRBD1 (5 bases). This CDR3 region has 15 residues. The germline V gene has CDR1 MNHEY and CDR2 SMNVEV (reference sequence). Trimming took off 1 base at V and 0 bases at J, with 9 bases between the two ends. The DNA of the CDR3 is TGTGCCAGCAGTTTATTGGGGGGGATGAACACTGAAGCTTTCTTT. It specifies CASSLLGGMNTEAFF.

CDR3 DNA sequence: TGTGCCAGCAGCCGCCCACCTCCATTAGCGGGAGGCCCTCTCGAGCAGTACTTC. It specifies CASSRPPPLAGGPLEQYF. The gene calls are TRBV5-4 and TRBJ2-7; 10 bases are a match to TRBD2. The junction had 19 bases not matched to a gene; V was cut back by 4 bases and J by 6 bases. The CDR3 consists of 18 residues. The germline gives CDR1 SGHNT, CDR2 YYREEE (reference sequence).

This chain links TRBV20-1 with TRBJ2-1; D gene uncertain. The CDR3 is 11 residues long. V gave up 5 bases and J gave up 8 bases, with 10 bases separating them. Germline CDR1 is DFQATT and CDR2 is SNEGSKA (reference sequence). The CDR3 is CSAPRGDEQFF. Here the CDR3 DNA reads TGCAGTGCTCCCCGTGGGGATGAGCAGTTCTTC.